This T cell receptor (beta chain) is drawn from a study of cytomegalovirus exposure and HLA in healthy donors. Study-level background: HLA-typed donors contributed approximately 92 million unique TCRs, which were held in an early data release.

The sample holds one count of this clone. Antigen specificity is unknown. Trimming pared 0 bases from V and 5 bases from J, leaving 11 bases between. The CDR3 is made up of 14 amino acids. Germline lookup yields CDR1 SGDLS and CDR2 YYNGEE. The study's findings and limits: It was taken for granted in presence/absence analyses that sequencing depth across donors was roughly uniform. Earlier analysis yielded a pattern in which most TCR beta V segments were productive about 90% or about 30% of the time. V segments that were indistinguishable, TRBV6-2 and TRBV6-3 among them, were omitted from analysis.

With 60 Vbeta and 13 Jbeta primers, the PCR was carried out. Sequenced by immunoSEQ multiplex PCR; TCRdb stores in-frame clones only, minus some. The top ten hold around 3.9% of the sample, which has about 130,000 clones, 74% seen once. Input material: PBMCs. V and J are TRBV9 and TRBJ1-2; a possible D gene is TRBD1 (5 bases). The sequence came from a woman in her forties or fifties in good health and CMV-seropositive. CDR3 nucleotides: TGTGCCAGCAGCGTAGGTACAGGACGGTATGGCTACACCTTC. Translating gives CASSVGTGRYGYTF.